This T cell receptor (beta chain) came from a study of tumor and adjacent non-tumor tissue in lung cancer. Comments on this clonotype: Its antigen remains unidentified. The CDR3 end shows no conserved phenylalanine or tryptophan, and so a read error is likely.

This CDR3 contains 14 residues. Germline assignment: CDR1 DFQATT and CDR2 SNEGSKA (reference sequence). J was trimmed by 3 bases and V by 5 bases; bases with no gene match: 3. The study, taken as a whole, reports: Top 100 clones took a larger repertoire share in normal lung.

A modified ARM-PCR protocol with three rounds of nested PCR amplified TCRbeta. Each CDR3 protein is one row after TCRdb ran MiXCR on the multiplex PCR reads. Among approximately 75,000 distinct CDR3 sequences listed, about three quarters were seen once. The template was RNA from unsorted bulk tissue. Sequenced input: lung tumor tissue. The sequence derives from a woman in her forties or fifties with non-small cell lung cancer. This sequence joins TRBV20-1 and TRBJ2-3, with 12 bases fitting TRBD2. CDR3 in DNA: TGCAGTGCTCTGACTAGCGGGAGAACAGATACGCAGTATCTT. As protein: CSALTSGRTDTQYL.